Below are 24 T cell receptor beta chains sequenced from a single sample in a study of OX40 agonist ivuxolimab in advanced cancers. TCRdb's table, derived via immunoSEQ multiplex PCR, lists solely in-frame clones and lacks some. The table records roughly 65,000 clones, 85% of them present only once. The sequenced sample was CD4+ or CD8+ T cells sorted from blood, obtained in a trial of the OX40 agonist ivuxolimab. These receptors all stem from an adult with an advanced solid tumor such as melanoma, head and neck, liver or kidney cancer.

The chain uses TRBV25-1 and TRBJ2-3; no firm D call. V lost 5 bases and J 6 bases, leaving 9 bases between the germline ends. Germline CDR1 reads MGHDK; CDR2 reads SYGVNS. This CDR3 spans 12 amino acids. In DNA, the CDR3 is TGTGCCAGCAGTATGCTGGGGGATACGCAGTATTTT. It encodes CASSMLGDTQYF. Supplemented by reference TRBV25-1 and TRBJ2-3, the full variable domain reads EADIYQTPRYLVIGTGKKITLECSQTMGHDKMYWYQQDPGMELHLIHYSYGVNSTEKGDLSSESTVSRIRTEHFPLTLESARPSHTSQYLCASSMLGDTQYFGPGTRLTVL.

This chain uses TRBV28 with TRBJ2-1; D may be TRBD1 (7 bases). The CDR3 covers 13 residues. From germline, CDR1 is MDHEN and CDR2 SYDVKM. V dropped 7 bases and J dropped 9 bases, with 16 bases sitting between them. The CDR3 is CASTGTVGSEQFF. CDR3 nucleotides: TGTGCCAGCACCGGGACAGTCGGGAGTGAGCAGTTCTTC. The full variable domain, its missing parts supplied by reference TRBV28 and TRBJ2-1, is DVKVTQSSRYLVKRTGEKVFLECVQDMDHENMFWYRQDPGLGLRLIYFSYDVKMKEKGDIPEGYSVSREKKERFSLILESASTNQTSMYLCASTGTVGSEQFFGPGTRLTVL.

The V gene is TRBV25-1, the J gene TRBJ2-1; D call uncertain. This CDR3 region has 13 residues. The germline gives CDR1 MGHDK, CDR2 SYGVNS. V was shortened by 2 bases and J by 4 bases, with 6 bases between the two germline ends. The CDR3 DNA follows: TGTGCCAGCAGTGAACCCGGGTACAATGAGCAGTTCTTC. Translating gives CASSEPGYNEQFF.

The CDR3 DNA follows: TGTGCCAGTAGTGGACAGCCATATAGCAATCAGCCCCAGCATTTT. This encodes CASSGQPYSNQPQHF. The rearrangement links TRBV19 to TRBJ1-5; tentatively, D is TRBD1 (6 bases). Per germline, CDR1 LNHDA and CDR2 SQIVND (reference sequence). The CDR3 is 15 residues long. Trimming took off 5 bases at V and 0 bases at J, with 11 bases between the two ends.

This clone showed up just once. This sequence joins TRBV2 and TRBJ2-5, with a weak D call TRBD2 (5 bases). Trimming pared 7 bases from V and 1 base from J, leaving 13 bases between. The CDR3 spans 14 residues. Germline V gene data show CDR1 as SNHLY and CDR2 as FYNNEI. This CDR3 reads CASNLIRGQETQYF. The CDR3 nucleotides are TGTGCCAGCAATCTTATCCGGGGCCAAGAGACCCAGTACTTC.

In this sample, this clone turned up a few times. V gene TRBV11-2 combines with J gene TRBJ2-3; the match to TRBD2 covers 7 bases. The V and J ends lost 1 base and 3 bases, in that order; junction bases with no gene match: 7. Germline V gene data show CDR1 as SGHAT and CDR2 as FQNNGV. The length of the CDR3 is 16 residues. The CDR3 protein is CASSLVPLAATDTQYF. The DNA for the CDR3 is TGTGCCAGCAGCTTAGTCCCCCTAGCGGCGACAGATACGCAGTATTTT.

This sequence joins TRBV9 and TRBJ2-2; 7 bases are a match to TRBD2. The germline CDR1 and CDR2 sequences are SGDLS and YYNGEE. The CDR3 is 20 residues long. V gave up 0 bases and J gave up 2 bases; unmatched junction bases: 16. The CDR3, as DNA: TGTGCCAGCAGCGTAGCTTCCGGGGGGTCGGAAGGCCTTAACACCGGGGAGCTGTTTTTT. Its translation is CASSVASGGSEGLNTGELFF.

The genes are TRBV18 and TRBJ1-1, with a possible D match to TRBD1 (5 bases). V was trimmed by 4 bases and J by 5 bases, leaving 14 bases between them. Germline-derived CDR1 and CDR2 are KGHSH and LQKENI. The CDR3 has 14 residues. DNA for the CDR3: TGTGCCAGCTCACAACGGGACGGTGGGACTGAAGCTTTCTTT. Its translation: CASSQRDGGTEAFF.

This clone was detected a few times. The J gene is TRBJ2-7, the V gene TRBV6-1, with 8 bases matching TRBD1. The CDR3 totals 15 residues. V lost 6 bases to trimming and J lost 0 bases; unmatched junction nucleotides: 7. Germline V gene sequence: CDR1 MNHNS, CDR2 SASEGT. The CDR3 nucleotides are TGTGCCAGCAGCCTGACAGGGGCAAGCTCCTACGAGCAGTACTTC. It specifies CASSLTGASSYEQYF.

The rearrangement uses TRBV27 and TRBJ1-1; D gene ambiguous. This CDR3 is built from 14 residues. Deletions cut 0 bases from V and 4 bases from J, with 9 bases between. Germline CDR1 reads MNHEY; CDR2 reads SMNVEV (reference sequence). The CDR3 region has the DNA TGTGCCAGCAGTTTATCGGGCGGATTCACTGAAGCTTTCTTT. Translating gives CASSLSGGFTEAFF.

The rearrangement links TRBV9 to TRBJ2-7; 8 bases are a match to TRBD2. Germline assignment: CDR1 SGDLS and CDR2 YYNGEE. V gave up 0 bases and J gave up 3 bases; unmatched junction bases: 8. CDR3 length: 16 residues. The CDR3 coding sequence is TGTGCCAGCAGCGTAGCTAGCGGGTTAGGTGGCTACGAGCAGTACTTC. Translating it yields CASSVASGLGGYEQYF.

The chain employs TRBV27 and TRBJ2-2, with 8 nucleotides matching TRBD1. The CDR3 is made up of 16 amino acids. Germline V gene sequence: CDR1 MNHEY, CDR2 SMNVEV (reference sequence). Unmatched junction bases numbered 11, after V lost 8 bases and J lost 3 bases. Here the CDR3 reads CASSPGDRTDTGELFF. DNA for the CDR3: TGTGCCAGCTCCCCGGGGGACAGGACTGACACCGGGGAGCTGTTTTTT.

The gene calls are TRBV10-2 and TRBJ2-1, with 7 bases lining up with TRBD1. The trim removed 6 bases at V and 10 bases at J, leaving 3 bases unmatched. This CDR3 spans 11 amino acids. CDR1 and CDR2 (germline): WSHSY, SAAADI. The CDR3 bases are TGCGCCAGCAGCCTGACAGGGGAGCAGTTCTTC. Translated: CASSLTGEQFF.

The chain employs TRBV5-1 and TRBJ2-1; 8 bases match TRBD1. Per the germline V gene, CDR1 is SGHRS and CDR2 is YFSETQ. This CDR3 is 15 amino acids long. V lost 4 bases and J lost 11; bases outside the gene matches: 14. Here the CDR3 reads CASSPGQGETNKQFF. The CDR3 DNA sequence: TGCGCCAGCAGCCCCGGACAGGGCGAAACTAATAAGCAGTTCTTC.

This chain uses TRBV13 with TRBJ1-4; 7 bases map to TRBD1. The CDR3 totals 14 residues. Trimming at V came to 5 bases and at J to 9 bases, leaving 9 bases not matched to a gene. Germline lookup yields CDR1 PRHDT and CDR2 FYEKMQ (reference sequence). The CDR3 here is CASSRSRGTQKLFF. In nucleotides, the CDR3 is TGTGCCAGCAGCCGGTCCAGGGGGACCCAAAAACTGTTTTTT.

CDR3 region: CASSPFGETQYF. CDR3 bases: TGTGCCAGCAGTCCCTTCGGGGAGACCCAGTACTTC. The chain is built from TRBV27 and TRBJ2-5; D is uncertain. Germline lookup yields CDR1 MNHEY and CDR2 SMNVEV (reference sequence). The V gene lost 5 bases and the J gene lost 5 bases, with 9 bases spanning the gap. The CDR3 length is 12 residues.

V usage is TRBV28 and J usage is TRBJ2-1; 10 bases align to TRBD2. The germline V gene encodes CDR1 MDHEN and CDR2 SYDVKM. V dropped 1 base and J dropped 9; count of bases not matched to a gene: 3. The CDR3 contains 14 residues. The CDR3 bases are TGTGCCAGCAGTTTATTAGCGGGAGGTCTTGAGCAGTTCTTC. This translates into CASSLLAGGLEQFF.

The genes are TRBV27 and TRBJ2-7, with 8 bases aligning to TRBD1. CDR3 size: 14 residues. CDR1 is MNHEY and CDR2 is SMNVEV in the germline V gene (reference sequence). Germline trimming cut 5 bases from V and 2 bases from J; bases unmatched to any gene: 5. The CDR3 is CASSEDRATYEQYF. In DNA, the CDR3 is TGTGCCAGCAGTGAGGACAGGGCGACCTACGAGCAGTACTTC.

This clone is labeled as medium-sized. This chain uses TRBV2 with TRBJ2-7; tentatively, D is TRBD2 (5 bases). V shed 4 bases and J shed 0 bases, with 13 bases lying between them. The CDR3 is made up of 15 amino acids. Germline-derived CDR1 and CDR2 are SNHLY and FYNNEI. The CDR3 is CASSVSSGYSYEQYF. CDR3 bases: TGTGCCAGCAGTGTAAGCAGCGGTTACTCCTACGAGCAGTACTTC.

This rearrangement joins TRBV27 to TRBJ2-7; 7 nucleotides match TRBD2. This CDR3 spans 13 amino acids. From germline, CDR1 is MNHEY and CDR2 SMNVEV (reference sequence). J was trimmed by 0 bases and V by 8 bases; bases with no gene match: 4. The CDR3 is CASGRGVSYEQYF. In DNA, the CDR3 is TGTGCCAGCGGCCGGGGGGTCTCCTACGAGCAGTACTTC.

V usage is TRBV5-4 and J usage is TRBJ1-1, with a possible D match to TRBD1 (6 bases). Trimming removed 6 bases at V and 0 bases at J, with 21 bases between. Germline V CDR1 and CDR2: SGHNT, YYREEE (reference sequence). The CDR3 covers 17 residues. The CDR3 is CASNHFRGRGMNTEAFF. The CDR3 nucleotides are TGTGCCAGCAACCACTTCCGGGGGCGCGGGATGAACACTGAAGCTTTCTTT.

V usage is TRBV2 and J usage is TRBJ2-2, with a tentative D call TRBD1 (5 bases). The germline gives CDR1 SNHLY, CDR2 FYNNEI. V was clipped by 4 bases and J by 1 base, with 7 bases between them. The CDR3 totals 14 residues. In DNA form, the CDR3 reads TGTGCCAGCAGTGTAGGGGAGAACACCGGGGAGCTGTTTTTT. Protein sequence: CASSVGENTGELFF. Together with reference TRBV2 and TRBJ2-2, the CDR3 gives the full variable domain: EPEVTQTPSHQVTQMGQEVILRCVPISNHLYFYWYRQILGQKVEFLVSFYNNEISEKSEIFDDQFSVERPDGSNFTLKIRSTKLEDSAMYFCASSVGENTGELFFGEGSRLTVL.

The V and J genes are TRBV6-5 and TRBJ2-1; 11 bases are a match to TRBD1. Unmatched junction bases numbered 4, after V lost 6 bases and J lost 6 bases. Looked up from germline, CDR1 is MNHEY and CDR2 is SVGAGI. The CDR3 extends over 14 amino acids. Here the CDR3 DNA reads TGTGCCAGCAGACGGACAGGGGGCGTCAATGAGCAGTTCTTC. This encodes CASRRTGGVNEQFF.

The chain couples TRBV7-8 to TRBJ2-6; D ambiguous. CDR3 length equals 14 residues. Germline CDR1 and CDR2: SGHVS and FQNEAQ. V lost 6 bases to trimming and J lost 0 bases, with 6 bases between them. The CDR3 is CASRFSSGANVLTF. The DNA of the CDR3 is TGTGCCAGCAGATTTAGCTCTGGGGCCAACGTCCTGACTTTC.